The sequence of this T cell receptor beta chain was determined in a study of a mutant IDH1 vaccine in newly diagnosed glioma. Study context: Patients received vaccination from 4-6 weeks after radiotherapy alone, or with temozolomide cycles. Weeks 35 and 47 hosted visits V12 and V13, respectively. Every participant had undergone radiotherapy, temozolomide, or both before, and most underwent both.

Notes on this clone: The antigen is undetermined.

The germline V and J ends were trimmed by 7 bases and 9 bases, with 14 bases remaining between them. The germline CDR1 and CDR2 sequences are MDHEN and SYDVKM. The CDR3 covers 12 residues. The method was immunoSEQ multiplex PCR; TCRdb's version includes in-frame clones alone and lacks a portion of them. The sample shows over 80,000 clones, roughly 77% of them seen only once. The sample's time point: week 47, end of study. In the vaccine, a single dose held 300 ug of the mutant IDH1 20-mer peptide, along with topical imiquimod. The study enrolled donors with new WHO grade 3 or 4 IDH1-mutant, ATRX-lost astrocytomas.

This clonotype was obtained from a man between 35 and 55 years old with glioma. Sample: PBMCs, taken from a glioma patient whose treatment included an IDH1 peptide vaccine. This chain links TRBV28 with TRBJ2-3; D ambiguous. CDR3 residues: CASNSRDWTQYF. The DNA for the CDR3 is TGTGCCAGCAACTCAAGAGACTGGACGCAGTATTTT.